Judged by abundance, the clone carrying this T cell receptor (beta chain) is medium-sized. Its antigen remains unknown. The sample contains more than one DNA sequence encoding this CDR3. The J segment lost 6 bases and the V segment lost 9 bases, leaving 13 bases of the junction unmatched. Looked up from germline, CDR1 is MNHEY and CDR2 is SMNVEV (reference sequence). The CDR3 covers 15 residues. This entry comes from a study of T cell responses to AZD1222 COVID-19 vaccine. Findings and limits, study-wide: Clonal diversity was possibly underestimated, and the donors were mostly white British, with more females. Rises in breadth and depth of Spike-specific TCRs came after two AZD1222 doses.

This table comes from immunoSEQ multiplex PCR, and its TCRdb copy is limited to in-frame clones, with some not included. The profile covers 90,000 to 100,000 clones, with nearly 90% appearing a single time and roughly 2.9% taken by the ten largest. The rearrangement uses TRBV27 and TRBJ2-1; 8 positions match TRBD2. The material was peripheral blood, obtained on day 0 of AZD1222 vaccination. The sequence derives from an adult in good health. CDR3 DNA sequence: TGTGCCAGTCGGCGGGGGAGCGGGAGATCCAATGAGCAGTTCTTC. Protein sequence: CASRRGSGRSNEQFF.